A single sample is the source of the 8 T cell receptor beta chains below, sequenced in a study of blood T cell repertoires in COVID-19. TCRdb's copy holds only in-frame clones and misses some; the assay was immunoSEQ multiplex PCR. Seen here are 80,000 to 95,000 clones, roughly 80% observed once, and the top ten hold approximately 15%. Specimen: peripheral blood. The origin of the receptors is a woman older than 75 with active or convalescent COVID-19.

CDR3 in DNA: TGTGCCAGCAGCTTAGCGCCGGACAGGGGGCAAGGCTACACCTTC. Its protein is CASSLAPDRGQGYTF. The chain carries TRBV7-2 and TRBJ1-2, with 11 bases that match TRBD1. V lost 0 bases and J lost 8; bases outside the gene matches: 5. This CDR3 is built from 15 residues. Germline lookup yields CDR1 SGHTA and CDR2 FQGNSA.

This rearrangement joins TRBV11-2 to TRBJ1-1; 9 bases fit TRBD1. This CDR3 region has 14 residues. Germline trimming cut 4 bases from V and 6 bases from J; bases unmatched to any gene: 6. Germline V gene lookup returns CDR1 SGHAT and CDR2 FQNNGV. CDR3: CASSYDRGGPEAFF. CDR3 nucleotide sequence: TGTGCCAGCAGCTATGACAGGGGGGGCCCTGAAGCTTTCTTT.

As DNA, the CDR3 is TGTGCCAGCAGCGACAGACTAGCGGATACGCAGTATTTT. Translating it yields CASSDRLADTQYF. The chain employs TRBV7-3 and TRBJ2-3, with TRBD2 identical over 8 bases. Germline V gene lookup returns CDR1 SGHTA and CDR2 FQGTGA. The CDR3 sequence is 13 residues long. V dropped 5 bases and J dropped 6; count of bases not matched to a gene: 4.

The J gene is TRBJ2-7, the V gene TRBV3-1 (or the pseudogene TRBV3-2); 13 bases fit TRBD2. Germline CDR1 and CDR2: LGHDT and YNNKEL (reference sequence). This CDR3 region has 16 residues. V lost 3 bases to trimming and J lost 7 bases; unmatched junction nucleotides: 9. For the CDR3, the DNA is TGTGCCAGCAGCCACGGACTAGCGGGGGTGACCTCTGAGCAGTACTTC. Its translation: CASSHGLAGVTSEQYF.

CDR3 in amino acids: CASGGSTVLPLHF. The CDR3 DNA sequence: TGTGCCAGCGGGGGGTCGACAGTTCTACCCCTCCACTTT. The V call is TRBV10-3, the J call TRBJ1-6; TRBD1 might be the D (5 bases). The germline V gene has CDR1 ENHRY and CDR2 SYGVKD. CDR3 size: 13 residues. V shed 10 bases and J shed 12 bases, with 19 bases lying between them.

In its sample, this clone was seen a few times. The chain recombines TRBV11-2 with TRBJ2-3, with D unresolved. The CDR3 totals 12 residues. The V and J ends lost 4 bases and 5 bases respectively, with 7 bases between them. Germline V gene lookup returns CDR1 SGHAT and CDR2 FQNNGV. CDR3: CASSSSVDTQYF. The CDR3 coding sequence is TGTGCCAGCAGCTCCAGTGTAGATACGCAGTATTTT.

This clone has just one count. V usage is TRBV13 and J usage is TRBJ2-2; 10 bases match TRBD2. The junction had 3 bases not matched to a gene; V was cut back by 4 bases and J by 1 base. The CDR3 runs to 16 residues. Germline loops: CDR1 PRHDT, CDR2 FYEKMQ (reference sequence). The CDR3 DNA reads as TGTGCCAGCAGCTACAGACTAGCGGGGAACACCGGGGAGCTGTTTTTT. Its protein product is CASSYRLAGNTGELFF.

This clone was counted once. This chain links TRBV5-1 with TRBJ2-1; 7 bases agree with TRBD1. V shed 2 bases, J shed 2 bases, and the junction held 10 bases outside the gene matches. The CDR3 has 17 amino acids. Germline V gene data show CDR1 as SGHRS and CDR2 as YFSETQ. CDR3 amino acids: CASSFRQGPDTYNEQFF. In DNA, the CDR3 is TGCGCCAGCAGCTTCAGACAGGGCCCCGATACCTACAATGAGCAGTTCTTC.